This T cell receptor (beta chain) appears in the sequencing data of a study of cytomegalovirus exposure and HLA in healthy donors. Study results and limitations: TCR beta chains numbering approximately 150 were designated cytomegalovirus-associated. High sensitivity and specificity were reportedly achieved when the classifier diagnosed cytomegalovirus status. In a later analysis, specific HLA alleles were associated with around 17,000 TCR beta sequences at a 0.05 false discovery rate. Later analysis identified several of the most significant clusters that appeared linked to common viral pathogens.

Primers included in the PCR were 60 Vbeta and 13 Jbeta primers. The repertoire was sequenced with immunoSEQ multiplex PCR; TCRdb's copy has only in-frame clones and lacks some. The sample has approximately 51,000 clones, 81% seen once. The CDR3 runs 14 residues. Germline assignment: CDR1 MDHEN and CDR2 SYDVKM. V dropped 6 bases and J dropped 2 bases, with 11 bases sitting between them. In the case of this clone: Its antigen is undetermined.

The chain joins TRBV28 to TRBJ1-5; D gene ambiguous. The sequenced material came from PBMCs. This clonotype originated in a boy younger than 18 in good health and CMV-seropositive. CDR3 sequence (DNA): TGTGCCAGCAGGCCGGGGTATCGCAATCAGCCCCAGCATTTT. It yields the protein CASRPGYRNQPQHF.